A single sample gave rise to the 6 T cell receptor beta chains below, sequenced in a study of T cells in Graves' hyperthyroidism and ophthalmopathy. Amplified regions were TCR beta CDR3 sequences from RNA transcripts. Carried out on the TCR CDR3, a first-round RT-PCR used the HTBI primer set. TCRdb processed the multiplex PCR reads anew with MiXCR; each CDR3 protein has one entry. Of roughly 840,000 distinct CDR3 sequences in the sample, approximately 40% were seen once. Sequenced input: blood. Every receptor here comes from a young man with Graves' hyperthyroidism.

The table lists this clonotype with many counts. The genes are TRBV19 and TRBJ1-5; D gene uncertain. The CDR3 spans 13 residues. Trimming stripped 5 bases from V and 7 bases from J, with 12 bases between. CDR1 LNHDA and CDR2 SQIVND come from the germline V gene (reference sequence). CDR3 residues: CASSVEGEQPQHF. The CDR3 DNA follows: TGTGCCAGTAGTGTGGAGGGAGAACAGCCCCAGCATTTT.

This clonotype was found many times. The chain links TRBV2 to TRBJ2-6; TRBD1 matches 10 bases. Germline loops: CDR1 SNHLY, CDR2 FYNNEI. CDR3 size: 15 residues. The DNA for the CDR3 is TGTGCTGGGACAGGGGTCCGCTCTGGGGCCAACGTCCTGACTTTC. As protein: CAGTGVRSGANVLTF.

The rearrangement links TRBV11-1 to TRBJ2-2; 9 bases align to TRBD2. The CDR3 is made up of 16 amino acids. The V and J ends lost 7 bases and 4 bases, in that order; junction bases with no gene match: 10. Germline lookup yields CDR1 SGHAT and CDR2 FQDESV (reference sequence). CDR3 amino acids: CASNHGPAGGTGELFF. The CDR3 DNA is TGTGCCAGCAATCACGGGCCAGCGGGGGGCACCGGGGAGCTGTTTTTT.

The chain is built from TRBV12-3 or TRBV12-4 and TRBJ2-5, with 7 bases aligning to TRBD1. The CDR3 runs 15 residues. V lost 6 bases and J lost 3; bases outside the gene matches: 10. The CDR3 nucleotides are TGTGCCAGCAGGGTCATAGGAGACAGGGAAGAGACCCAGTACTTC. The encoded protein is CASRVIGDREETQYF.

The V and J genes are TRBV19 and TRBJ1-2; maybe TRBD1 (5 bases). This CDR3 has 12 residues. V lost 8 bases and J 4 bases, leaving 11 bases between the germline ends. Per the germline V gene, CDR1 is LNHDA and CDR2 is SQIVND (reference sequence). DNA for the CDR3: TGTGCCAGTCGCCGACAGTCCTATGGCTACACCTTC. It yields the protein CASRRQSYGYTF.

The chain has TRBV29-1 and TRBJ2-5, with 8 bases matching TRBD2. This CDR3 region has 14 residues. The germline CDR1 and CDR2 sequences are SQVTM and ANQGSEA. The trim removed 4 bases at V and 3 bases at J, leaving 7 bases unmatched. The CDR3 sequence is CSVGVAGREETQYF. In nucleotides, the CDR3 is TGCAGCGTTGGAGTAGCCGGGAGGGAAGAGACCCAGTACTTC. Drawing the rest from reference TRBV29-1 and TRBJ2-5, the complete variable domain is SAVISQKPSRDICQRGTSLTIQCQVDSQVTMMFWYRQQPGQSLTLIATANQGSEATYESGFVIDKFPISRPNLTFSTLTVSNMSPEDSSIYLCSVGVAGREETQYFGPGTRLLVL.